This T cell receptor (beta chain) originates from a study of OX40 agonist ivuxolimab in advanced cancers. Turning to the study itself: Hepatocellular carcinoma, melanoma, renal cell or head and neck cancer occurred in dose-escalation patients.

Concerning this clone: Antigen: not known.

Whole-study results and caveats: There were, on average, more expanded clones in CD8+ T cells than in CD4+.

The CDR3 is 14 amino acids. The V gene's germline CDR1 is MDHEN and CDR2 SYDVKM. The trim removed 7 bases at V and 1 base at J, leaving 7 bases unmatched. Here immunoSEQ multiplex PCR was the method, and the copy in TCRdb shows in-frame clones only, minus some. The data contain tens of thousands of clones, 70% to 90% of them singletons. Sequencing used CD4+ or CD8+ T cells sorted from blood, obtained in a trial of the OX40 agonist ivuxolimab. This clonotype originated in an adult with an advanced solid tumor such as melanoma, head and neck, liver or kidney cancer. V usage is TRBV28 and J usage is TRBJ2-7; 7 bases line up with TRBD2. The CDR3 DNA is TGTGCCAGCACCCCCGGGGGGAGGTCCTACGAGCAGTACTTC. Translated, it gives CASTPGGRSYEQYF.